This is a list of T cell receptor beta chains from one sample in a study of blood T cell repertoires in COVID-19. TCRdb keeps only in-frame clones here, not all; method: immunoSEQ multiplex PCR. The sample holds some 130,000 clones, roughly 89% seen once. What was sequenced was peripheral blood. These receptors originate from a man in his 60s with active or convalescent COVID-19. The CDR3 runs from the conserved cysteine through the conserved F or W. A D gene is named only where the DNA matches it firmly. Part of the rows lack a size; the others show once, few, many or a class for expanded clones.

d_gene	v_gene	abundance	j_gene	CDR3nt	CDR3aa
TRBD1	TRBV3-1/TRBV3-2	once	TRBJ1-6	TGTGCCAGCAGCCGGTTCCCATTGAGGACAGGGAACTCACCCCTCCACTTT	CASSRFPLRTGNSPLHF
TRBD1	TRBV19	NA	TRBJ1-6	TGTGCCAGTAAGCCTTTACAGGGGGCGCGTTCACCCCTCCACTTT	CASKPLQGARSPLHF
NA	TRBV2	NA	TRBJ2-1	TGTGCCAGCGGGAGCTCCTACAATGAGCAGTTCTTC	CASGSSYNEQFF
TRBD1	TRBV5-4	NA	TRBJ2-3	TGTGCCAGCAGGCCCGGGACAGGGTACACAGATACGCAGTATTTT	CASRPGTGYTDTQYF
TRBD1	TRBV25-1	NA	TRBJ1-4	TGTGCCAGCAGTGAACAAGGGACAGGGACCGAAAAACTGTTTTTT	CASSEQGTGTEKLFF
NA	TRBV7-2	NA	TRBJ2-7	TGTGCCAGCAGCCTACGGGGAGGAGGGTTCTACGAGCAGTACTTC	CASSLRGGGFYEQYF
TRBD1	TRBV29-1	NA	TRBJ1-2	TGCAGCGTTGATCACAGGGGCTATGGCTACACCTTC	CSVDHRGYGYTF
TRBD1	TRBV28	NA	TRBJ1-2	TGTGCCAGCAGTTCTCCGGGACAGACTTTCTATGGCTACACCTTC	CASSSPGQTFYGYTF
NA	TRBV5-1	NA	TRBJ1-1	TGCGCCAGCAGCCCAGGTACAGGGAACACTGAAGCTTTCTTT	CASSPGTGNTEAFF
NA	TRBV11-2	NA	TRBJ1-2	TGTGCCAGCAGCTTAAGGGGTGGCTATGGCTACACCTTC	CASSLRGGYGYTF
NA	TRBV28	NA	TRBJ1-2	TGTGCCAGCAGTTATCTACGACAGGCGTCAGGGTATGGCTACACCTTC	CASSYLRQASGYGYTF
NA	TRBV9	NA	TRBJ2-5	TGTGCCAGCAGCGTAGGTCGGTCGAGGTACCAAGAGACCCAGTACTTC	CASSVGRSRYQETQYF
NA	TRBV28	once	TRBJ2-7	TGTGCCAGCAGCCTATTAATCTCCGAGCAGTACTTC	CASSLLISEQYF
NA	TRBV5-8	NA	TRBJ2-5	TGTGCCAGCAGCTTTCGGGAGACCCAGTACTTC	CASSFRETQYF
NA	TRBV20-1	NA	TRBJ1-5	TGCAGTGCTAGTGTGGGCCAAAACAATCAGCCCCAGCATTTT	CSASVGQNNQPQHF
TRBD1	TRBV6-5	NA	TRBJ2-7	TGTGCCAGCCTGTCCGACAGGGGCTCCTACGAGCAGTACTTC	CASLSDRGSYEQYF